This T cell receptor (beta chain) emerged from a study of cytomegalovirus exposure and HLA in healthy donors. Regarding the study as a whole: TCR beta sequences reportedly predicted most subjects' HLA-A and HLA-B alleles accurately.

The CDR3 sequence is 12 residues long. Germline-derived CDR1 and CDR2 are MDHEN and SYDVKM. V lost 2 bases, J lost 13 bases, and 14 bases lay in between. In regard to this clone: The antigen is not known.

Both 60 Vbeta primers and 13 Jbeta primers went into the PCR. Method: immunoSEQ multiplex PCR; TCRdb's copy keeps in-frame clones and lacks some. The repertoire holds 64,000 or so clones, with roughly 67% as singletons. J is TRBJ2-5 and V is TRBV28, with a tentative D call TRBD2 (5 bases). This receptor was taken from a middle-aged man in good health and CMV-seropositive. Material for sequencing was PBMCs. CDR3 in DNA: TGTGCCAGCAGTTTAGTTAAAGTGGGGAGGTACTTC. It codes for CASSLVKVGRYF.